This T cell receptor beta chain was sequenced during a study of blood T cell repertoires in COVID-19. Overall study context: The cDNA or gDNA used as material had been derived from T cells, B-cell-depleted T cells, or PBMCs.

Authors' data handling: Quantification of nucleated cells was approximated via reference gene primer amplification. Assay: immunoSEQ multiplex PCR; the TCRdb copy retains only in-frame clones and omits some. The V and J calls and clone size come from that table; D and trimming were worked out from the DNA. The sample shows about 170,000 clones, about 80% of them seen only once. The J segment lost 2 bases and the V segment lost 6 bases, leaving 9 bases of the junction unmatched. CDR3 length equals 15 residues. Germline CDR1 is MNHEY and CDR2 is SVGAGI. The chain employs TRBV6-5 and TRBJ1-1; 7 positions match TRBD1. The sequenced material came from peripheral blood. This receptor was taken from a human donor with acute or convalescent COVID-19. The donor label of this sample is uncertain. CDR3: CASRAGGQPNTEAFF. The DNA for the CDR3 is TGTGCCAGCAGGGCTGGGGGACAGCCTAACACTGAAGCTTTCTTT.